This TCR beta chain emerged from a study of blood T cell repertoires in COVID-19. CDR1 is MGHRA, CDR2 YSYEKL, per germline. Between the trimmed V and J ends, which lost 1 base and 1 base, there was a span of 20 bases. CDR3 length: 19 amino acids. As processed by the authors: Nucleated cell counts were estimated from reference gene primer amplification. Sequencing was performed with immunoSEQ multiplex PCR; in TCRdb, only in-frame clones are kept and a portion is missing. That table gives V, J and clone size, and the DNA gave D and trimming. The sample contains about 240,000 clones, about 85% of which appear only once.

The J gene is TRBJ2-4, the V gene TRBV4-1; D may be TRBD2 (7 bases). Material for sequencing was peripheral blood. The TCR was taken from a man in his thirties or forties who had recovered from COVID-19. The DNA for the CDR3 is TGCGCCAGCAGCCAAGGACGCGGGGGCGGGAAGGTGGCCAAAAACATTCAGTACTTC. Amino acids: CASSQGRGGGKVAKNIQYF.